The entry below gives a single T cell receptor (beta chain) sequence along with its context. Germline assignment: CDR1 SGHTA and CDR2 FQGNSA. The CDR3 is 14 residues long. Germline trimming cut 8 bases from V and 3 bases from J; bases unmatched to any gene: 9. These data originate in a study of blood T cell repertoires in COVID-19. Produced via immunoSEQ multiplex PCR; TCRdb's table is partial and in-frame only. The data contain under 45,000 clones, under 90% of them singletons. This sequence originates from a human donor in a cohort sampled during active COVID-19. The sequencing sample was made of peripheral blood. The chain uses TRBV7-2 and TRBJ1-1, with 7 nucleotides matching TRBD1. The CDR3 bases are TGTGCCAGCCAAAGCTCAGGGGGAGACACTGAAGCTTTCTTT. It translates to CASQSSGGDTEAFF.